A selection of T cell receptor beta chains follows, all from one sample in a study of T cells after yellow fever vaccination. TCRdb reanalysed the 5' RACE reads using MiXCR and keeps one entry per CDR3 protein. This table has 500,000 to 700,000 distinct CDR3 sequences, under 25% appearing once. Sequencing used PBMCs, obtained 15 days after the yellow fever booster vaccination. Receptors were obtained from a man aged 30 to 39 who received the YFV17D yellow fever vaccine. CDR3s include the opening cysteine and the closing phenylalanine or tryptophan. D genes are given only for firm matches. Part of the rows lack a size; the others show once, few, many or a class for expanded clones.

D gene,V gene,clone size,J gene,CDR3 length,CDR3 protein,CDR3 DNA
TRBD1,TRBV12-3/TRBV12-4,NA,TRBJ2-6,17,CASSLATGGSGANVLTF,TGTGCCAGCAGTTTAGCAACAGGGGGCTCTGGGGCCAACGTCCTGACTTTC
TRBD2,TRBV5-1,NA,TRBJ2-4,14,CASSPQRDRDIQYF,TGCGCCAGCAGCCCCCAGCGGGATAGGGACATTCAGTACTTC
NA,TRBV3-1,few,TRBJ1-5,17,CASSQGFSLDSNQPQHF,TGTGCCAGCAGCCAAGGCTTTTCACTGGATAGCAATCAGCCCCAGCATTTT
TRBD1,TRBV20-1,NA,TRBJ1-2,15,CSARVGQDGEYGYTF,TGCAGTGCTAGAGTCGGACAGGACGGCGAATATGGCTACACCTTC
TRBD2,TRBV10-3,few,TRBJ2-3,10,CAAGPDTQYF,TGTGCAGCGGGGCCAGATACGCAGTATTTT
NA,TRBV29-1,once,TRBJ2-5,14,CSVEDLDNQETQYF,TGCAGCGTTGAAGATTTGGACAACCAAGAGACCCAGTACTTC
NA,TRBV29-1,NA,TRBJ2-5,12,CSVEVGGVTQYF,TGCAGCGTTGAAGTAGGGGGTGTGACCCAGTACTTC
TRBD1,TRBV9,few,TRBJ1-1,17,CASSAGWGQTGNTEAFF,TGTGCCAGCAGCGCCGGTTGGGGACAGACGGGGAACACTGAAGCTTTCTTT
NA,TRBV10-3,NA,TRBJ1-3,14,CATIDDWTGNTIYF,TGTGCCACGATTGATGACTGGACTGGAAACACCATATATTTT
TRBD2,TRBV5-1,few,TRBJ2-1,17,CASSGTSGRDDYNEQFF,TGCGCCAGCAGCGGGACTAGCGGGAGGGACGACTACAATGAGCAGTTCTTC
NA,TRBV20-1,few,TRBJ2-5,17,CSASTTLAPGVQETQYF,TGCAGTGCATCCACGACTCTAGCTCCGGGGGTTCAAGAGACCCAGTACTTC
NA,TRBV20-1,NA,TRBJ1-1,14,CSAGAGQLNTEAFF,TGCAGTGCTGGTGCCGGACAGTTGAACACTGAAGCTTTCTTT
TRBD1,TRBV5-1,few,TRBJ2-1,20,CASSLGRDRAYLLSYNEQFF,TGCGCCAGCAGCTTGGGCCGGGACAGGGCCTATCTTCTCTCCTACAATGAGCAGTTCTTC
TRBD2,TRBV2,NA,TRBJ2-1,15,CASSGSGTAYNEQFF,TGTGCCAGCAGCGGAAGCGGGACCGCCTACAATGAGCAGTTCTTC
TRBD1,TRBV12-3/TRBV12-4,many,TRBJ2-7,14,CASRKTGGGYEQYF,TGTGCCAGCAGGAAGACAGGGGGTGGATACGAGCAGTACTTC
TRBD1,TRBV6-2/TRBV6-3,NA,TRBJ2-3,15,CASSSMGQGADTQYF,TGTGCCAGCAGTTCCATGGGACAGGGGGCAGATACGCAGTATTTT
NA,TRBV30,NA,TRBJ1-6,13,CAWSRQDHSPLHF,TGTGCCTGGAGTCGACAGGACCATTCACCCCTCCACTTT
NA,TRBV20-1,NA,TRBJ2-2,15,CSAGRQGGNTGELFF,TGCAGTGCTGGCAGACAGGGAGGAAACACCGGGGAGCTGTTTTTT
TRBD1,TRBV12-3/TRBV12-4,NA,TRBJ2-2,13,CASSNRGAGELFF,TGTGCCAGCAGTAACAGGGGAGCGGGGGAGCTGTTTTTT
NA,TRBV5-1,NA,TRBJ2-1,13,CASSLGDRDEQFF,TGCGCCAGCAGCTTGGGGGATCGGGATGAGCAGTTCTTC
NA,TRBV5-1,NA,TRBJ2-3,15,CASSLGRASTDTQYF,TGCGCCAGCAGCTTGGGCAGGGCGAGCACAGATACGCAGTATTTT
TRBD2,TRBV6-1,few,TRBJ2-5,15,CASSRDYAPEETQYF,TGTGCCAGCAGTCGGGACTACGCCCCGGAAGAGACCCAGTACTTC
NA,TRBV5-1,few,TRBJ2-7,12,CASSQGGNEQYF,TGCGCCAGCAGCCAGGGGGGGAACGAGCAGTACTTC
NA,TRBV25-1,NA,TRBJ1-2,15,CASTHLGAEYLGYTF,TGTGCCAGCACGCACCTGGGGGCCGAGTACCTCGGCTACACCTTC
NA,TRBV20-1,few,TRBJ2-2,15,CSARDHRGGTGELFF,TGCAGTGCTAGAGATCACAGGGGAGGCACCGGGGAGCTGTTTTTT
NA,TRBV20-1,NA,TRBJ1-1,10,CSAPRDEAFF,TGCAGTGCCCCCCGGGATGAAGCTTTCTTT
NA,TRBV3-1,few,TRBJ2-4,15,CASSQGGLAKNIQYF,TGTGCCAGCAGCCAAGGGGGCTTAGCCAAAAACATTCAGTACTTC
TRBD2,TRBV9,NA,TRBJ2-3,16,CASSKGTSGRTDTQYF,TGTGCCAGCAGTAAAGGGACTAGCGGGAGAACAGATACGCAGTATTTT
TRBD2,TRBV12-3/TRBV12-4,NA,TRBJ2-1,20,CASSFRGTSGGHSSYNEQFF,TGTGCCAGCAGTTTTAGGGGGACTAGCGGGGGCCATAGCTCCTACAATGAGCAGTTCTTC
TRBD2,TRBV7-9,NA,TRBJ2-7,15,CASSPQAGELNEQYF,TGTGCCAGCAGCCCCCAAGCGGGAGAATTAAACGAGCAGTACTTC
NA,TRBV20-1,few,TRBJ1-5,14,CSARAGYSNQPQHF,TGCAGTGCTAGAGCGGGTTATAGCAATCAGCCCCAGCATTTT
TRBD2,TRBV5-1,NA,TRBJ2-7,18,CASSQGLAGGTFFYEQYF,TGCGCCAGCAGCCAGGGACTAGCGGGAGGGACCTTCTTCTACGAGCAGTACTTC
NA,TRBV29-1,NA,TRBJ2-3,10,CTVMQDTQYF,TGCACCGTTATGCAAGATACGCAGTATTTT
TRBD2,TRBV5-1,few,TRBJ2-5,13,CASSLTLREAQYF,TGCGCCAGCAGCTTGACGCTTCGGGAGGCCCAGTACTTC
NA,TRBV19,few,TRBJ2-1,14,CASSIQGLASEQFF,TGTGCCAGTAGTATCCAGGGCCTAGCCAGTGAGCAGTTCTTC
TRBD2,TRBV12-3/TRBV12-4,many,TRBJ2-1,14,CASIGLAGVGEQFF,TGTGCCAGCATCGGACTAGCGGGAGTCGGAGAGCAGTTCTTC
NA,TRBV20-1,few,TRBJ2-1,15,CSARGGPSSYNEQFF,TGCAGTGCTAGAGGAGGACCTAGCTCCTACAATGAGCAGTTCTTC
TRBD2,TRBV7-2,few,TRBJ2-7,17,CASSSITGGLAGGEQYF,TGTGCCAGCAGCTCAATCACGGGGGGACTAGCGGGAGGCGAGCAGTACTTC
NA,TRBV4-1,few,TRBJ2-7,15,CASSQGFAGYYEQYF,TGCGCCAGCAGCCAAGGGTTTGCGGGTTACTACGAGCAGTACTTC
NA,TRBV11-2,few,TRBJ2-3,15,CASSRSGGWTDTQYF,TGTGCCAGCAGCAGATCCGGAGGTTGGACAGATACGCAGTATTTT